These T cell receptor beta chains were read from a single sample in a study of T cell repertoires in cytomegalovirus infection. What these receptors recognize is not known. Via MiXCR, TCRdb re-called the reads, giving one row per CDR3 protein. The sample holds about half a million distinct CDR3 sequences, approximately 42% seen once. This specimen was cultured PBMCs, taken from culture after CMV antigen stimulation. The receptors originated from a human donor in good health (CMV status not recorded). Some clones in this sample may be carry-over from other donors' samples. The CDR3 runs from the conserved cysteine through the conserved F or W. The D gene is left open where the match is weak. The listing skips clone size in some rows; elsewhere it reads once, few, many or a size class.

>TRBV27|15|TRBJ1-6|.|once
CASSSPGARGSPLHF
TGTGCCAGCAGTTCCCCGGGGGCGAGAGGTTCACCCCTCCACTTT
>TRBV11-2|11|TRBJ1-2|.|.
CASMGGYGYTF
TGTGCCAGCATGGGGGGCTATGGCTACACCTTC
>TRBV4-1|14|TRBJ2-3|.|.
CASSPRQRTDTQYF
TGCGCCAGCAGCCCCCGCCAAAGGACAGATACGCAGTATTTT
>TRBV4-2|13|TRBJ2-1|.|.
CASSPGGHNEQFF
TGTGCCAGCAGCCCCGGGGGTCACAATGAGCAGTTCTTC
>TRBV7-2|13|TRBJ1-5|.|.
CASSLWKDQPQHF
TGTGCCAGCAGCTTATGGAAAGATCAGCCCCAGCATTTT
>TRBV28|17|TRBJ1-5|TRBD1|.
CASSLKGDRVGVQPQHF
TGTGCCAGCAGTTTAAAGGGGGACAGGGTAGGGGTCCAGCCCCAGCATTTT
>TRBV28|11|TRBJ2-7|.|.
CASSSHYEQYF
TGTGCCAGCAGTTCCCACTACGAGCAGTACTTC
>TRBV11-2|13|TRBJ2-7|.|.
CASSAGSGYEQYF
TGTGCCAGCAGCGCGGGGAGCGGATACGAGCAGTACTTC
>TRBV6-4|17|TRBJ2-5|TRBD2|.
CASSDFTSGRDQETQYF
TGTGCCAGCAGTGACTTCACTAGCGGGAGGGACCAAGAGACCCAGTACTTC
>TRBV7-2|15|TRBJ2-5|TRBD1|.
CASSLRGGYRETQYF
TGTGCCAGCAGCTTAAGAGGGGGCTACAGGGAGACCCAGTACTTC
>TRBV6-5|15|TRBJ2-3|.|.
CASSYQPSAADTQYF
TGTGCCAGCAGTTACCAGCCTAGCGCGGCAGATACGCAGTATTTT
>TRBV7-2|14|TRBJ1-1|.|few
CASSTSGRNTEAFF
TGTGCCAGCAGCACAAGCGGCAGAAACACTGAAGCTTTCTTT
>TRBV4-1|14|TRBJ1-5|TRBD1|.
CASSPRQGIQPQHF
TGCGCCAGCAGCCCCCGACAGGGCATCCAGCCCCAGCATTTT
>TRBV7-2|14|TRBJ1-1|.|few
CASSIRRSNTEAFF
TGTGCCAGCAGCATCCGACGGTCGAACACTGAAGCTTTCTTT
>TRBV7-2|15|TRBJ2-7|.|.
CASSLALGSAYEQYF
TGTGCCAGCAGCTTAGCGCTTGGCAGTGCCTACGAGCAGTACTTC
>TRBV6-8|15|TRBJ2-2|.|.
CASSLTGMGTGELFF
TGTGCCAGCAGTTTAACAGGGATGGGCACCGGGGAGCTGTTTTTT
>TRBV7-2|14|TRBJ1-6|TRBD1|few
CASSLIQGASPLHF
TGTGCCAGCAGCTTAATACAGGGGGCTTCACCCCTCCACTTT
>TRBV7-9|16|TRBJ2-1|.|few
CASSQPGADSYNEQFF
TGTGCCAGCAGCCAACCCGGGGCAGACTCCTACAATGAGCAGTTCTTC
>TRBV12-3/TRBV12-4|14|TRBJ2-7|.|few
CASSGGQGTYEQYF
TGTGCCAGCAGCGGCGGGCAGGGGACCTACGAGCAGTACTTC
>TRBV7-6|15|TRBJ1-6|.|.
CASSPDLGDNSPLHF
TGTGCCAGCAGCCCCGATTTGGGGGATAATTCACCCCTCCACTTT
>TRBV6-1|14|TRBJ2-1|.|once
CASTKTGSAGHQFF
TGTGCCAGCACCAAGACCGGGTCGGCGGGGCATCAGTTCTTC
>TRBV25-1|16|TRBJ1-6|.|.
CASSETLPGVDSPLHF
TGTGCCAGCAGTGAAACCCTTCCAGGGGTGGATTCACCCCTCCACTTT
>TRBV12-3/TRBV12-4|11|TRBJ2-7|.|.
CASSALGGQYF
TGTGCCAGCAGTGCCCTGGGAGGGCAGTACTTC
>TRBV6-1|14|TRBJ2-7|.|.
CASSLSGLGYEQYF
TGTGCCAGCAGCCTTAGCGGCCTAGGATACGAGCAGTACTTC
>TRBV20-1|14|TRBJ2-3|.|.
CSASGWARGDTQYF
TGCAGTGCTAGTGGCTGGGCAAGAGGGGATACGCAGTATTTT
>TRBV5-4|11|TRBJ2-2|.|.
CASSTPGGLFF
TGTGCCAGCAGCACCCCCGGCGGGCTGTTTTTT
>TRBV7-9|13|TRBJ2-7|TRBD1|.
CASTDRGLSEQYF
TGTGCCAGCACGGACAGGGGGTTAAGCGAGCAGTACTTC
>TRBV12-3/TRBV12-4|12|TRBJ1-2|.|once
CASSFEGRSYTF
TGTGCCAGCAGTTTTGAAGGGCGGAGCTACACCTTC
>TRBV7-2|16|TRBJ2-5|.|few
CASTRNRGNEQETQYF
TGTGCCAGCACCCGGAACCGGGGGAACGAACAAGAGACCCAGTACTTC
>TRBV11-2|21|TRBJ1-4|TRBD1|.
CASSLGEGPGGPEKVNEKLFF
TGTGCCAGCAGCTTAGGGGAGGGACCAGGGGGTCCAGAAAAGGTTAATGAAAAACTGTTTTTT
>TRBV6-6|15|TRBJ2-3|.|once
CASSYSSERGDTQYF
TGTGCCAGCAGTTACTCCTCGGAGAGGGGGGATACGCAGTATTTT
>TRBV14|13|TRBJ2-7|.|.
CASSRAYSYEQYF
TGTGCCAGCAGCCGGGCTTACTCCTACGAGCAGTACTTC
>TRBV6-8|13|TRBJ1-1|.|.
CASSSAPGRQAFF
TGTGCCAGCAGTTCGGCACCAGGGCGTCAAGCTTTCTTT
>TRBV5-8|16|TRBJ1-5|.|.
CASSLAVTAFNQPQHF
TGTGCCAGCAGCTTGGCGGTGACAGCGTTCAATCAGCCCCAGCATTTT
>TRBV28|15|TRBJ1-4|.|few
CASRSGDMGNEKLFF
TGTGCCAGCAGATCCGGGGACATGGGGAATGAAAAACTGTTTTTT
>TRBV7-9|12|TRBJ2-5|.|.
CASSLGEATQYF
TGTGCCAGCAGCTTGGGTGAGGCGACCCAGTACTTC
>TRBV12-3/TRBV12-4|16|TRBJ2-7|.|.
CASSLWTVTLTYEQYF
TGTGCCAGCAGTCTTTGGACAGTAACACTAACCTACGAGCAGTACTTC
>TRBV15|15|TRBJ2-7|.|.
CATSISGRGTIEQYF
TGTGCCACCAGCATTTCGGGAAGAGGAACCATCGAGCAGTACTTC
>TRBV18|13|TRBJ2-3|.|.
CASRGDILDTQYF
TGTGCCAGCAGGGGGGATATCTTGGATACGCAGTATTTT
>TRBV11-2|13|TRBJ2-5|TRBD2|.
CASLPTSAETQYF
TGTGCCAGCCTCCCGACTAGCGCGGAGACCCAGTACTTC
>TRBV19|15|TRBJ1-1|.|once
CASTHRQGLNTEAFF
TGTGCCAGTACCCATAGGCAGGGGTTGAACACTGAAGCTTTCTTT
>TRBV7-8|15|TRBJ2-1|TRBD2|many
CASSLGTSLQNEQFF
TGTGCCAGCAGCTTAGGGACTAGCCTGCAGAATGAGCAGTTCTTC
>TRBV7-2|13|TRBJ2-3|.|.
CASSGVIPDTQYF
TGTGCCAGCAGCGGCGTAATACCAGATACGCAGTATTTT
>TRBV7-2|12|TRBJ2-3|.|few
CASSPEGPSQYF
TGTGCCAGCAGCCCAGAGGGCCCTTCGCAGTATTTT
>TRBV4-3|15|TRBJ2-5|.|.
CASSQDWQAGETQYF
TGCGCCAGCAGCCAAGATTGGCAGGCGGGAGAGACCCAGTACTTC
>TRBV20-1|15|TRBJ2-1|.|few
CSAGKSGAAYNEQFF
TGCAGTGCTGGCAAGTCGGGGGCTGCTTACAATGAGCAGTTCTTC
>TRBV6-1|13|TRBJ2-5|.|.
CATERERQETQYF
TGTGCCACGGAGAGGGAACGGCAAGAGACCCAGTACTTC
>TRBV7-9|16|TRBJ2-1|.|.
CASSLWSGGRYNEQFF
TGTGCCAGCAGCCTTTGGAGTGGTGGGCGCTACAATGAGCAGTTCTTC